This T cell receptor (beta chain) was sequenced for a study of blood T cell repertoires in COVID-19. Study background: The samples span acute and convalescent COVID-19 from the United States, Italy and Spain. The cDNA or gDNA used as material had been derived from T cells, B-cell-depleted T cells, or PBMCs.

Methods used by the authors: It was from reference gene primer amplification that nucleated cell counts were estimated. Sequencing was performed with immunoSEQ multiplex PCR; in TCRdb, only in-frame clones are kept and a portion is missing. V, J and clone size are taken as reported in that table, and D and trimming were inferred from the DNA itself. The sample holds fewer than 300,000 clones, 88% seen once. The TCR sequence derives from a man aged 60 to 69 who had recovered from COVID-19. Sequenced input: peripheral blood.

The CDR3: CASSTRQGGMVGGNTIYF. In nucleotides, the CDR3 is TGTGCCAGCAGCACTCGACAGGGGGGCATGGTCGGTGGAAACACCATATATTTT. This rearrangement joins TRBV7-8 to TRBJ1-3, with 9 nucleotides matching TRBD1. The CDR3 totals 18 residues. J lost 3 bases, V lost 5 bases, and 14 bases had no gene match. Germline CDR1 SGHVS, CDR2 FQNEAQ.